These 28 T cell receptor beta chains were all obtained from the same sample, sequenced in a study of cytomegalovirus exposure and HLA in healthy donors. PCR involved 60 Vbeta and 13 Jbeta primers. Here immunoSEQ multiplex PCR was the method, and the copy in TCRdb shows in-frame clones only, minus some. The data contain about 170,000 clones, 77% of them singletons. Sequenced: PBMCs. These receptors were collected from a female donor in good health and CMV-seronegative.

The chain joins TRBV29-1 to TRBJ1-1, with unresolved D. V lost 7 bases and J 2 bases, leaving 14 bases between the germline ends. The CDR3 is made up of 13 amino acids. Germline V gene sequence: CDR1 SQVTM, CDR2 ANQGSEA. CDR3 in DNA: TGCAGCGCCGGGCTGGACTACAACACTGAAGCTTTCTTT. The encoded protein is CSAGLDYNTEAFF.

The gene calls are TRBV19 and TRBJ1-2; D is undetermined. V lost 3 bases and J 4 bases, leaving 15 bases between the germline ends. This CDR3 is built from 15 residues. From germline, CDR1 is LNHDA and CDR2 SQIVND (reference sequence). This CDR3 is CASSILQADTYGYTF. The CDR3 DNA reads as TGTGCCAGTAGTATCCTACAAGCGGATACCTATGGCTACACCTTC. Together with reference TRBV19 and TRBJ1-2, the CDR3 gives the full variable domain: DGGITQSPKYLFRKEGQNVTLSCEQNLNHDAMYWYRQDPGQGLRLIYYSQIVNDFQKGDIAEGYSVSREKKESFPLTVTSAQKNPTAFYLCASSILQADTYGYTFGSGTRLTVV.

The rearrangement joins TRBV2 to TRBJ2-1; weak D call: TRBD2 (7 bases). Trimming stripped 0 bases from V and 5 bases from J, with 17 bases between. CDR3 length: 17 amino acids. Per the germline V gene, CDR1 is SNHLY and CDR2 is FYNNEI. CDR3 residues: CASSEALIGGPNNEQFF. The DNA for the CDR3 is TGTGCCAGCAGTGAAGCGCTTATCGGGGGGCCCAACAATGAGCAGTTCTTC.

This chain connects TRBV2 to TRBJ1-1, with D possibly matching TRBD1 (5 bases). This CDR3 spans 14 amino acids. The ends were cut back, 5 bases at V and 1 base at J, with 11 bases in the middle. Germline CDR1 and CDR2: SNHLY and FYNNEI. The CDR3 is CASSMRTTNTEAFF. Written as DNA, the CDR3 is TGTGCCAGCAGTATGAGGACAACGAACACTGAAGCTTTCTTT.

The CDR3 bases are TGTGCCAGCAGCTCAGTACTGGACAGGGTAGGCTACGAGCAGTACTTC. This translates into CASSSVLDRVGYEQYF. This chain uses TRBV28 with TRBJ2-7, with 8 bases identical to TRBD1. In germline, CDR1 is MDHEN, CDR2 SYDVKM. Trimming at V came to 6 bases and at J to 3 bases, leaving 13 bases not matched to a gene. There are 16 residues in the CDR3.

This clone was seen a handful of times. This chain links TRBV27 with TRBJ2-1, with 11 bases lining up with TRBD2. J gave up 5 bases and V 4 bases, and 7 bases lay outside the gene matches. Germline loops: CDR1 MNHEY, CDR2 SMNVEV (reference sequence). The CDR3 extends over 16 amino acids. CDR3 in amino acids: CASSSLAGVKNNEQFF. In DNA, the CDR3 is TGTGCCAGCAGTTCACTAGCGGGAGTAAAGAACAATGAGCAGTTCTTC.

This clone is a singleton in its sample. The chain combines TRBV19 with TRBJ2-7, with 13 bases lining up with TRBD2. Germline CDR1 reads LNHDA; CDR2 reads SQIVND (reference sequence). V trimming: 3 bases; J trimming: 4 bases; junction bases outside the gene matches: 9. The CDR3 totals 17 residues. CDR3 nucleotides: TGTGCCAGTAGTATGGGACGGACTAGCGGGAGAATTTACGAGCAGTACTTC. Translated, it gives CASSMGRTSGRIYEQYF.

This chain uses TRBV28 with TRBJ2-7, with 8 bases aligning to TRBD1. Germline CDR1 reads MDHEN; CDR2 reads SYDVKM. V was pared by 3 bases and J by 4 bases, with 5 bases of the junction left unmatched. The CDR3 length is 14 residues. Here the CDR3 DNA reads TGTGCCAGCAGTTTTACAGGGGGACAGTACGAGCAGTACTTC. Its translation is CASSFTGGQYEQYF.

V and J are TRBV5-1 and TRBJ1-4, with a possible D match to TRBD1 (6 bases). This CDR3 spans 14 amino acids. Germline assignment: CDR1 SGHRS and CDR2 YFSETQ. Trimming removed 4 bases from V and 7 bases from J, with 14 bases in between. The CDR3 spells CASSPQGRGEKLFF. CDR3 nucleotides: TGCGCCAGCAGCCCCCAGGGGAGGGGTGAAAAACTGTTTTTT.

The gene calls are TRBV19 and TRBJ2-2, with D maybe TRBD2 (5 bases). Germline V gene lookup returns CDR1 LNHDA and CDR2 SQIVND (reference sequence). The CDR3 loop spans 16 amino acids. V was cut by 0 bases and J by 3 bases, with 11 bases left in between. The CDR3 DNA follows: TGTGCCAGTAGTATAGATCAGGACTTAGACACCGGGGAGCTGTTTTTT. It yields the protein CASSIDQDLDTGELFF.

The V and J genes are TRBV28 and TRBJ1-1, with TRBD1 matching 8 bases. The CDR3 is 12 residues long. V lost 6 bases and J lost 7; bases outside the gene matches: 4. Germline V gene data show CDR1 as MDHEN and CDR2 as SYDVKM. The CDR3 DNA follows: TGTGCCAGCAGGGTACAGGGGGGTGAAGCTTTCTTT. Its translation: CASRVQGGEAFF.

The chain has TRBV28 and TRBJ2-7; TRBD2 is a possible D gene (6 bases). With 4 bases removed from V and 3 bases from J, the gap between germline ends came to 13 bases. The CDR3 is made up of 14 amino acids. Germline V gene lookup returns CDR1 MDHEN and CDR2 SYDVKM. The CDR3 coding sequence is TGTGCCAGCAGTTCAGGGACTCCCCTCTACGAGCAGTACTTC. Its protein product is CASSSGTPLYEQYF. Full variable domain (remainder filled in from reference TRBV28 and TRBJ2-7): DVKVTQSSRYLVKRTGEKVFLECVQDMDHENMFWYRQDPGLGLRLIYFSYDVKMKEKGDIPEGYSVSREKKERFSLILESASTNQTSMYLCASSSGTPLYEQYFGPGTRLTVT.

This clone was picked up one time. V usage is TRBV4-1 and J usage is TRBJ1-2; D call uncertain. CDR1 MGHRA and CDR2 YSYEKL come from the germline V gene. V was clipped by 0 bases and J by 4 bases, with 6 bases between them. The CDR3 is 13 residues long. The CDR3 bases are TGCGCCAGCAGCCAAGATTTCGTCTATGGCTACACCTTC. It yields the protein CASSQDFVYGYTF.

This clone was counted once. The rearrangement uses TRBV5-1 and TRBJ1-6, with 9 bases that match TRBD1. Per germline, CDR1 SGHRS and CDR2 YFSETQ. With 0 bases clipped from V and 7 bases from J, the junction kept 11 bases outside the gene matches. There are 18 residues in the CDR3. The CDR3 sequence is CASSLAVDKGQGNSPLHF. In nucleotides, the CDR3 is TGCGCCAGCAGCTTGGCAGTCGACAAGGGACAGGGCAATTCACCCCTCCACTTT.

CDR3 DNA sequence: TGTGCCAGCAGCCCTCGGACTAGCGGAACAGATACGCAGTATTTT. Residues: CASSPRTSGTDTQYF. The V call is TRBV6-5, the J call TRBJ2-3; 10 bases are a match to TRBD2. CDR3 length: 15 residues. Germline V gene data show CDR1 as MNHEY and CDR2 as SVGAGI. The J segment lost 3 bases and the V segment lost 6 bases, leaving 6 bases of the junction unmatched.

The chain has TRBV2 and TRBJ1-1, with a tentative D call TRBD1 (6 bases). The V and J ends lost 8 bases and 4 bases respectively, with 17 bases between them. CDR1 is SNHLY, CDR2 FYNNEI, per germline. The CDR3 runs 14 residues. CDR3 residues: CASGRVLRGTEAFF. The DNA for the CDR3 is TGTGCCAGCGGGCGGGTCCTCAGGGGCACTGAAGCTTTCTTT.

The V gene is TRBV9, the J gene TRBJ1-1; tentative D call: TRBD1 (5 bases). Germline V lookup: CDR1 SGDLS, CDR2 YYNGEE. The CDR3 sequence is 15 residues long. V dropped 2 bases and J dropped 1 base, with 12 bases sitting between them. The CDR3 spells CASSVARVSNTEAFF. The CDR3 DNA sequence: TGTGCCAGCAGCGTGGCCAGGGTATCGAACACTGAAGCTTTCTTT. The full variable domain, in which reference TRBV9 and TRBJ1-1 provide the parts outside the CDR3, is DSGVTQTPKHLITATGQRVTLRCSPRSGDLSVYWYQQSLDQGLQFLIQYYNGEERAKGNILERFSAQQFPDLHSELNLSSLELGDSALYFCASSVARVSNTEAFFGQGTRLTVV.

The chain is built from TRBV28 and TRBJ1-2, with 9 bases matching TRBD1. This CDR3 is 14 amino acids long. Germline-derived CDR1 and CDR2 are MDHEN and SYDVKM. The ends lost 6 bases at V and 7 bases at J; junction bases unmatched: 9. CDR3 protein: CASRVHGTGFGYTF. The CDR3, as DNA: TGTGCCAGCAGGGTTCATGGGACAGGGTTTGGCTACACCTTC.

Notes on this clone: A junction end diverges from the germline sequence, so it may reflect a read error. This sequence joins TRBV28 and TRBJ1-4; no clear D gene. Germline assignment: CDR1 MDHEN and CDR2 SYDVKM. The CDR3 extends over 16 amino acids. In DNA form, the CDR3 reads TGTGCCAGCAGTGTATGGTCCCTAGCAACTAATGAAAAACTGTTTTTT. Its translation is CASSVWSLATNEKLFF.

This clone was detected only once. This chain joins TRBV7-3 and TRBJ2-2, with D possibly being TRBD1 (7 bases). Trimming cost V 4 bases and J 1 base, with 10 bases left between them. The CDR3 loop spans 15 amino acids. CDR1 and CDR2 from the germline V gene are SGHTA and FQGTGA. CDR3 residues: CASSSGGWNTGELFF. In nucleotides, the CDR3 is TGTGCCAGCAGCTCAGGGGGGTGGAACACCGGGGAGCTGTTTTTT.

V usage is TRBV30 and J usage is TRBJ2-1, with 8 bases identical to TRBD2. CDR1 is GTSNPN and CDR2 is SVGIG in the germline V gene (reference sequence). The V and J ends lost 8 bases and 1 base, in that order; junction bases with no gene match: 4. This CDR3 spans 13 amino acids. The DNA for the CDR3 is TGTGCCGCCCAGCGGGGGTCCTACAATGAGCAGTTCTTC. This encodes CAAQRGSYNEQFF.

V is TRBV7-3 and J is TRBJ1-1; a possible D gene is TRBD1 (5 bases). The V and J ends lost 6 bases and 1 base respectively, with 12 bases between them. Germline values: CDR1 SGHTA, CDR2 FQGTGA. There are 14 residues in the CDR3. For the CDR3, the DNA is TGTGCCAGCAGTCTCGGGGGTACGAACACTGAAGCTTTCTTT. It specifies CASSLGGTNTEAFF.

In this sample, this clone turned up a few times. This chain connects TRBV7-9 to TRBJ2-1; 7 bases match TRBD1. CDR1 and CDR2 (germline): SEHNR, FQNEAQ (reference sequence). V gave up 5 bases and J gave up 4 bases; unmatched junction bases: 8. There are 15 residues in the CDR3. CDR3 region: CASSPPRDRYNEQFF. DNA for the CDR3: TGTGCCAGCAGCCCCCCCCGGGACAGATACAATGAGCAGTTCTTC.

This clone showed up just a few times. V usage is TRBV28 and J usage is TRBJ2-1; 16 bases are shared with TRBD2. After removal of 6 bases from V and 6 bases from J, the junction contained 5 bases not matched to a gene. Germline-derived CDR1 and CDR2 are MDHEN and SYDVKM. The CDR3 has 16 amino acids. In DNA, the CDR3 is TGTGCCAGCAGCTTGGGACTAGCGGGGGGGCGCAATGAGCAGTTCTTC. Protein sequence: CASSLGLAGGRNEQFF.

The chain couples TRBV20-1 to TRBJ2-1; 9 positions match TRBD2. Germline V gives CDR1 DFQATT, CDR2 SNEGSKA (reference sequence). CDR3 length equals 11 residues. This CDR3 reads CGGRADGEQFF. The CDR3 nucleotides are TGCGGCGGGAGGGCCGATGGAGAGCAGTTCTTC.

The chain employs TRBV18 and TRBJ1-1, with D perhaps TRBD1 (5 bases). V lost 3 bases to trimming and J lost 0 bases, with 8 bases between them. The CDR3 spans 14 residues. CDR1 is KGHSH and CDR2 is LQKENI in the germline V gene. Here the CDR3 reads CASSPRQMNTEAFF. The CDR3 region has the DNA TGTGCCAGCTCACCGAGACAGATGAACACTGAAGCTTTCTTT. Together with reference TRBV18 and TRBJ1-1, the CDR3 gives the full variable domain: NAGVMQNPRHLVRRRGQEARLRCSPMKGHSHVYWYRQLPEEGLKFMVYLQKENIIDESGMPKERFSAEFPKEGPSILRIQQVVRGDSAAYFCASSPRQMNTEAFFGQGTRLTVV.

V gene TRBV7-2 combines with J gene TRBJ2-2; the match to TRBD2 covers 7 bases. The CDR3 covers 16 residues. J gave up 3 bases and V 5 bases, and 9 bases lay outside the gene matches. Germline values: CDR1 SGHTA, CDR2 FQGNSA. CDR3: CASSQGGQGYTGELFF. As DNA, the CDR3 is TGTGCCAGCAGCCAGGGAGGGCAGGGATACACCGGGGAGCTGTTTTTT.

In its sample, this clone was seen a few times. This chain links TRBV28 with TRBJ1-5, with a tentative D call TRBD1 (6 bases). Germline values: CDR1 MDHEN, CDR2 SYDVKM. Between the trimmed V and J ends, which lost 6 bases and 3 bases, there was a span of 18 bases. This CDR3 has 16 amino acids. The DNA of the CDR3 is TGTGCCAGCAGCCCGATGTTAGGGGGGGACAATCAGCCCCAGCATTTT. Amino acid sequence: CASSPMLGGDNQPQHF.